These T cell receptor beta chains were read from a single sample in a study of blood T cells in healthy people across ages. TCRdb re-derived calls from the 5' RACE reads in MiXCR, one entry per CDR3 protein. The sample yields 780,000 or so distinct CDR3 sequences, just over 55% seen once. Sequenced: blood. These receptors were collected from a man aged 40-50 years in good health. The CDR3 runs from the conserved cysteine through the conserved F or W. A D gene is named only where the DNA matches it firmly. Clone size is shown for a subset of rows, as once, few, many or a class of expanded clone.

j_call d_call clone_size v_call cdr3_nt cdr3_aa
TRBJ1-2 - - TRBV30 TGTGCCTGGAGAGTTCGGGAGCAGAATGGCTACACCTTC CAWRVREQNGYTF
TRBJ2-5 TRBD2 few TRBV7-2 TGTGCCAGCAGTCTGGGGGGGGAGACCAAGTACTTC CASSLGGETKYF
TRBJ2-7 - - TRBV4-2 TGTGCCAGCAGCGCCACCGGGACGGAATCCTACGAGCAGTACTTC CASSATGTESYEQYF
TRBJ2-7 - few TRBV27 TGTGCCAGTCGGGGGACGGTGAGCTCCTACGAGCAGTACTTC CASRGTVSSYEQYF
TRBJ2-3 TRBD2 - TRBV20-1 TGCAGTGCTAGAGATCCTAGCGGGAGGGCCGGGAGCACAGATACGCAGTATTTT CSARDPSGRAGSTDTQYF
TRBJ2-1 - - TRBV20-1 TGCAGTGCTAGGGATCTAGCAGTGAATGAGCAGTTCTTC CSARDLAVNEQFF
TRBJ2-6 - few TRBV27 TGTGCCAGCAGTCAGGCTTGGAGCTCTGGGGCCAACGTCCTGACTTTC CASSQAWSSGANVLTF
TRBJ1-5 - few TRBV12-3/TRBV12-4 TGTGCCAGCAGTGGGGAGGGCAATCAGCCCCAGCATTTT CASSGEGNQPQHF
TRBJ2-3 TRBD2 - TRBV11-2 TGTGCCAGCAGCTTAAGGGGACTAGCGTCTAGCACAGATACGCAGTATTTT CASSLRGLASSTDTQYF
TRBJ2-5 TRBD2 few TRBV28 TGTGCCAGCAAATGGGCGGGGGGCCCTCAAGAGACCCAGTACTTC CASKWAGGPQETQYF
TRBJ2-1 - - TRBV29-1 TGCAGCGTTTATTTTGGGGGCGAGCAGTTCTTC CSVYFGGEQFF
TRBJ2-3 TRBD2 - TRBV7-3 TGTGCCAGCAGCTTAAAGCTACGCGGGAGCCCAACAGATACGCAGTATTTT CASSLKLRGSPTDTQYF
TRBJ2-1 TRBD2 - TRBV6-2/TRBV6-3 TGTGCCAGCAGTTACTCCCCCATCGGGGGGGTCTACAATGAGCAGTTCTTC CASSYSPIGGVYNEQFF
TRBJ2-7 TRBD1 few TRBV9 TGTGCCAGCAGCCCACTCGTCAGCCGGGACAGTGACGAGCAGTACTTC CASSPLVSRDSDEQYF
TRBJ2-7 TRBD1 - TRBV27 TGTGCCAGCAGTTCCCGCGGACAGGCGATACTCTACAATGAGCAGTACTTC CASSSRGQAILYNEQYF
TRBJ1-1 - - TRBV9 TGTGCCAGCAGCGTAGCTACGAGGGGGACTGAAGCTTTCTTT CASSVATRGTEAFF
TRBJ2-5 TRBD2 - TRBV5-1 TGCGCCAGCAGCATACTAGCGGGGGAAGAGACCCAGTACTTC CASSILAGEETQYF
TRBJ2-7 - - TRBV4-3 TGCGCCAGCAGCCAAACGGACATTAGCTCCTACGAGCAGTACTTC CASSQTDISSYEQYF
TRBJ2-3 - few TRBV29-1 TGCAGCGTCCGGGGGAAGGCAGCTAGCACAGATACGCAGTATTTT CSVRGKAASTDTQYF
TRBJ2-3 - - TRBV20-1 TGCAGTGCTGAGGCGGGGCGCACAGATACGCAGTATTTT CSAEAGRTDTQYF
TRBJ2-7 - - TRBV4-1 TGCGCCAGCAGCCAAGATGCCAGTTTAGTCTACGAGCAGTACTTC CASSQDASLVYEQYF
TRBJ2-5 - - TRBV10-3 TGTGCCATCAGTGACGCTGAAGAGACCCAGTACTTC CAISDAEETQYF
TRBJ1-2 - - TRBV12-3/TRBV12-4 TGTGCCAGCAGTGGAGCGGGTTTCTATGGCTACACCTTC CASSGAGFYGYTF
TRBJ2-7 - few TRBV6-5 TGTGCCAGCAGTCCAGCGGTCCCCTACGAGCAGTACTTC CASSPAVPYEQYF
TRBJ2-3 - - TRBV5-1 TGCGCCAGCAGCTTGCAAGGTCGGGCGTTAACAGATACGCAGTATTTT CASSLQGRALTDTQYF
TRBJ2-5 TRBD2 - TRBV29-1 TGCAGCGTTGCGGCTAGCGGCTACAATGAGCAGTACTTC CSVAASGYNEQYF
TRBJ2-7 - - TRBV5-1 TGCGCCAGCAGCTTTGGCACCCCGAGCTCCTACGAGCAGTACTTC CASSFGTPSSYEQYF
TRBJ2-7 - - TRBV5-1 TGCGCCAGCAGCCGGGACACCCAATCTTACAATGAGCAGTACTTC CASSRDTQSYNEQYF
TRBJ1-1 TRBD1 - TRBV28 TGTGCCAGCAGTCCGCTGACAGGGGACATGAACACTAAAGCTTTCTTT CASSPLTGDMNTKAFF
TRBJ1-2 - - TRBV20-1 TGCAGTGCTGGGACAAATAATGGCTACACCTTC CSAGTNNGYTF
TRBJ2-4 - - TRBV20-1 TGCAGTGCCAAGACCGGGACTCCCCCAAACATTCAGTACTTC CSAKTGTPPNIQYF
TRBJ1-1 - - TRBV15 TGTGCCACCAGCAGAGATCGGGGGGGGGCAGGGGTCGGAGCTTTCTTT CATSRDRGGAGVGAFF
TRBJ1-1 TRBD1 - TRBV30 TGTGCCTGGAGCCCAGGACAGGGGGATCGCCGGGCTTTCTTT CAWSPGQGDRRAFF
TRBJ2-6 - few TRBV29-1 TGCAGCGTTGTCGTTACTGGGGCCAACGTCCTGACTTTC CSVVVTGANVLTF
TRBJ2-7 TRBD2 - TRBV29-1 TGCAGCGTCGTCGCCGGGGGGGGCCTCTACGAGCAGTACTTC CSVVAGGGLYEQYF
TRBJ2-7 - - TRBV20-1 TGCAGTGCTAGAGCCGCAGATAACCGGGTCTCTTCTAACGAGCAGTACTTC CSARAADNRVSSNEQYF
TRBJ2-6 - few TRBV7-2 TGTGCCAGCAGCTTATCATTGGGGACTGGGGCCAACGTCCTGACTTTC CASSLSLGTGANVLTF
TRBJ2-3 - - TRBV20-1 TGCAGTGCCTCCCCTTTGGGGCTAGCGAAGAGCATAGATACGCAGTATTTT CSASPLGLAKSIDTQYF
TRBJ2-6 - few TRBV11-2 TGTGCCAGCACAGGGGCCCTGGGGGCCAACGTCCTGACTTTC CASTGALGANVLTF
TRBJ1-2 - few TRBV27 TGTGCCAGCAGGGTCGGGGGGGCTGGTGATGGCTACACCTTC CASRVGGAGDGYTF
TRBJ2-5 TRBD2 - TRBV7-2 TGTGCCAGCAGCCTAGCGGGGGGGCCAGGGACCCAGTACTTC CASSLAGGPGTQYF